Each of the 32 T cell receptor beta chains below was sequenced from the same sample in a study of blood T cell repertoires in COVID-19. Here immunoSEQ multiplex PCR was the method, and the copy in TCRdb shows in-frame clones only, minus some. The sample holds more than 150,000 clones; 70% to 90% are singletons and the top ten take approximately 0.6%. The sample taken for sequencing was peripheral blood. All receptors come from a man in his sixties with COVID-19, enrolled during active disease.

The chain links TRBV5-1 to TRBJ1-3, with 9 bases fitting TRBD1. Looked up from germline, CDR1 is SGHRS and CDR2 is YFSETQ. The CDR3 is made up of 18 amino acids. With V trimmed by 4 bases and J by 1 base, 12 bases remained unmatched. This chain's CDR3 is CASSSHSGTGLSGNTIYF. The CDR3 nucleotides are TGCGCCAGCAGCAGCCACTCCGGGACAGGGCTTTCTGGAAACACCATATATTTT.

The chain carries TRBV25-1 and TRBJ1-4; the D is unclear. This CDR3 contains 17 residues. Germline V gene lookup returns CDR1 MGHDK and CDR2 SYGVNS. Trimming took 2 bases from V and 3 from J, leaving 16 bases between them. The CDR3: CASSEAWGGGSNEKLFF. The CDR3 DNA reads as TGTGCCAGCAGTGAAGCCTGGGGTGGAGGATCTAATGAAAAACTGTTTTTT.

V is TRBV28 and J is TRBJ2-3; 9 bases align to TRBD1. The CDR3 spans 16 residues. The trim removed 4 bases at V and 3 bases at J, leaving 8 bases unmatched. Looked up from germline, CDR1 is MDHEN and CDR2 is SYDVKM. CDR3 loop: CASSSLGQGKTDTQYF. The CDR3 nucleotides are TGTGCCAGCAGTTCCCTCGGACAGGGGAAGACAGATACGCAGTATTTT.

V usage is TRBV7-6 and J usage is TRBJ2-1, with TRBD1 matching over 7 bases. The CDR3 loop spans 12 amino acids. J lost 8 bases, V lost 6 bases, and 4 bases had no gene match. Germline V gene lookup returns CDR1 SGHVS and CDR2 FNYEAQ. In DNA form, the CDR3 reads TGTGCCAGCAGTAGACAGGGCGATGAGCAGTTCTTC. This translates into CASSRQGDEQFF. Full variable domain (rest looked up from reference TRBV7-6 and TRBJ2-1): GAGVSQSPRYKVTKRGQDVALRCDPISGHVSLYWYRQALGQGPEFLTYFNYEAQQDKSGLPNDRFSAERPEGSISTLTIQRTEQRDSAMYRCASSRQGDEQFFGPGTRLTVL.

The genes are TRBV7-2 and TRBJ1-1; 9 bases are a match to TRBD1. The V gene end was trimmed by 5 bases and the J gene end by 3 bases; junction bases not matched to a gene: 13. The CDR3 is 17 residues long. The germline CDR1 and CDR2 sequences are SGHTA and FQGNSA. Written as DNA, the CDR3 is TGTGCCAGCAGCCTTACAGGGGGCAGAATGAGGGACACTGAAGCTTTCTTT. Protein sequence: CASSLTGGRMRDTEAFF.

V usage is TRBV6-5 and J usage is TRBJ1-3; D not resolved. The CDR3 sequence is 15 residues long. V was trimmed by 0 bases and J by 1 base, leaving 7 bases between them. Germline V gene data show CDR1 as MNHEY and CDR2 as SVGAGI. CDR3 bases: TGTGCCAGCAGTTACTCTGCGGTATCTGGAAACACCATATATTTT. Its translation is CASSYSAVSGNTIYF.

The V call is TRBV30, the J call TRBJ1-2; 10 bases match TRBD1. This CDR3 spans 15 amino acids. The V gene end was trimmed by 4 bases and the J gene end by 4 bases; junction bases not matched to a gene: 9. The germline V gene has CDR1 GTSNPN and CDR2 SVGIG (reference sequence). The DNA of the CDR3 is TGTGCCTGGAAAATTGACAGGGGGCGAATCTATGGCTACACCTTC. Its translation: CAWKIDRGRIYGYTF.

The chain recombines TRBV12-3 or TRBV12-4 with TRBJ2-2; D is undetermined. The V end lost 8 bases, the J end lost 0 bases, and 4 bases lay between the germline ends. The CDR3 has 12 amino acids. CDR3 in amino acids: CASSANTGELFF. For the CDR3, the DNA is TGTGCCAGCTCCGCGAACACCGGGGAGCTGTTTTTT.

The sample holds one count of this clone. The chain carries TRBV7-2 and TRBJ2-1; 8 bases agree with TRBD2. The CDR3 consists of 16 residues. Germline assignment: CDR1 SGHTA and CDR2 FQGNSA. Trimming removed 6 bases from V and 7 bases from J; junction bases left unmatched: 14. As DNA, the CDR3 is TGTGCCAGCAGGTTCTCCGGGACTAGTCGAGTGAATGAGCAGTTCTTC. Protein product: CASRFSGTSRVNEQFF.

This chain uses TRBV19 with TRBJ1-1, with D perhaps matching TRBD1 (5 bases). CDR1 is LNHDA and CDR2 is SQIVND in the germline V gene (reference sequence). V lost 3 bases, J lost 1 base, and 12 bases lay in between. The CDR3 has 15 residues. CDR3 protein: CASSIAGIENTEAFF. The CDR3 DNA reads TGTGCCAGTAGTATTGCAGGGATTGAGAACACTGAAGCTTTCTTT.

The count of this clone is one. The chain couples TRBV19 to TRBJ1-4; 9 positions match TRBD1. Trimming at V came to 6 bases and at J to 8 bases, leaving 7 bases not matched to a gene. The CDR3 is 14 residues long. In germline, CDR1 is LNHDA, CDR2 SQIVND (reference sequence). CDR3 bases: TGTGCCAGTAGGCGGGACAGGGTCGACGAAAAACTGTTTTTT. Translating it yields CASRRDRVDEKLFF.

The chain has TRBV7-8 and TRBJ1-4, with 7 bases aligning to TRBD1. V shed 5 bases and J 4 bases; nucleotides not matched to a gene: 7. The CDR3 runs 15 residues. Germline V gene sequence: CDR1 SGHVS, CDR2 FQNEAQ. The CDR3 loop reads CASSNPTGNNEKLFF. CDR3 sequence (DNA): TGTGCCAGCAGCAACCCGACAGGGAATAATGAAAAACTGTTTTTT.

V usage is TRBV5-1 and J usage is TRBJ2-7; 13 nucleotides line up with TRBD2. The germline V gene has CDR1 SGHRS and CDR2 YFSETQ. Trimming removed 3 bases from V and 4 bases from J; junction bases left unmatched: 19. The CDR3 has 20 residues. The CDR3 spells CASSWYFVGTSGAGRYEQYF. CDR3 coding DNA: TGCGCCAGCAGCTGGTATTTTGTCGGGACTAGCGGGGCCGGAAGATACGAGCAGTACTTC.

V and J are TRBV7-2 and TRBJ1-5, with 7 bases lining up with TRBD1. Trimming at V came to 4 bases and at J to 0 bases, leaving 6 bases not matched to a gene. The CDR3 contains 16 residues. Germline CDR1 SGHTA, CDR2 FQGNSA. CDR3 nucleotides: TGTGCCAGCAGCTCACAGGGGATCTATAGCAATCAGCCCCAGCATTTT. Residues: CASSSQGIYSNQPQHF.

The V and J genes are TRBV10-2 and TRBJ2-1, with D possibly TRBD2 on 6 matching bases. The CDR3 covers 15 residues. V was pared by 4 bases and J by 7 bases, with 17 bases between. Germline CDR1 WSHSY, CDR2 SAAADI. The CDR3 sequence: CASSATSLGVNEQFF. DNA for the CDR3: TGCGCCAGCAGTGCGACTAGTTTAGGGGTGAATGAGCAGTTCTTC.

The count of this clone is one. The V and J genes are TRBV11-3 and TRBJ2-3; possible D gene TRBD1, 6 bases. The CDR3 is 13 amino acids. Trimming removed 5 bases from V and 3 bases from J, with 9 bases in between. From germline, CDR1 is SGHNT and CDR2 YENEEA. The CDR3 DNA reads as TGTGCCAGCAGCAGACAGGTAACAGATACGCAGTATTTT. This translates into CASSRQVTDTQYF.

This chain joins TRBV7-2 and TRBJ1-6, with no clear D. Germline CDR1 is SGHTA and CDR2 is FQGNSA. The V gene lost 4 bases and the J gene lost 10 bases, with 8 bases spanning the gap. CDR3 length equals 12 residues. CDR3 sequence (DNA): TGTGCCAGCAGCTCATACAACTCACCCCTCCACTTT. Encoded protein: CASSSYNSPLHF.

The V and J genes are TRBV5-1 and TRBJ2-3, with 12 bases fitting TRBD2. The CDR3 covers 16 residues. J gave up 5 bases and V 0 bases, and 4 bases lay outside the gene matches. Germline-derived CDR1 and CDR2 are SGHRS and YFSETQ. The CDR3 DNA is TGCGCCAGCAGCTTGGCGACTAGCGGGAGTGGAGATACGCAGTATTTT. Amino acid sequence: CASSLATSGSGDTQYF.

J is TRBJ2-5 and V is TRBV5-6; 8 nucleotides line up with TRBD2. Trimming removed 4 bases from V and 5 bases from J; junction bases left unmatched: 10. Looked up from germline, CDR1 is SGHDT and CDR2 is YYEEEE. The CDR3 has 15 residues. CDR3: CASSGPPAGVETQYF. Here the CDR3 DNA reads TGTGCCAGCAGCGGGCCCCCAGCGGGAGTGGAGACCCAGTACTTC.

The chain joins TRBV19 to TRBJ2-1; perhaps TRBD2 as D (6 bases). Germline loops: CDR1 LNHDA, CDR2 SQIVND (reference sequence). Trimming removed 3 bases from V and 9 bases from J, with 12 bases in between. The CDR3 has 13 amino acids. CDR3 region: CASSIGGVAEQFF. The CDR3 nucleotides are TGTGCCAGTAGTATCGGCGGGGTGGCTGAGCAGTTCTTC.

V is TRBV25-1 and J is TRBJ1-1, with D unclear. Trimming removed 3 bases at V and 1 base at J, with 12 bases between. CDR3 length: 15 residues. Germline V lookup: CDR1 MGHDK, CDR2 SYGVNS. CDR3 in amino acids: CASSDPGFGNTEAFF. The CDR3 nucleotides are TGTGCCAGCAGTGATCCCGGTTTTGGGAACACTGAAGCTTTCTTT.

The chain uses TRBV24-1 and TRBJ1-2; 7 bases are shared with TRBD1. V lost 2 bases to trimming and J lost 2 bases; unmatched junction nucleotides: 4. The CDR3 spans 15 residues. CDR1 and CDR2 from the germline V gene are KGHDR and SFDVKD. CDR3 nucleotides: TGTGCCACCAGTGATTGGACAGGTGGAAACTATGGCTACACCTTC. This translates into CATSDWTGGNYGYTF.

The chain links TRBV7-2 to TRBJ2-3; 12 bases line up with TRBD1. The CDR3 extends over 18 amino acids. Germline assignment: CDR1 SGHTA and CDR2 FQGNSA. Trimming took 3 bases from V and 1 from J; bases not matched to a gene: 8. Here the CDR3 reads CASSFPGQGAGGTDTQYF. DNA of the CDR3: TGTGCCAGCAGCTTCCCGGGACAGGGGGCCGGTGGCACAGATACGCAGTATTTT.

This chain connects TRBV7-8 to TRBJ1-1; D might be TRBD1 (6 bases). The CDR3 length is 16 residues. V lost 0 bases, J lost 0 bases, and 11 bases lay in between. CDR1 SGHVS and CDR2 FQNEAQ come from the germline V gene. CDR3 sequence (DNA): TGTGCCAGCAGCTTAGCAGGGGGGGGGATGAACACTGAAGCTTTCTTT. Its translation: CASSLAGGGMNTEAFF.

The count of this clone is one. The chain recombines TRBV5-6 with TRBJ1-4; 8 nucleotides match TRBD1. Germline-derived CDR1 and CDR2 are SGHDT and YYEEEE. The CDR3 is 15 residues long. V trimming: 4 bases; J trimming: 7 bases; junction bases outside the gene matches: 9. CDR3 sequence (DNA): TGTGCCAGCAGCCGTACCGGGACAGGTGGTGAAAAACTGTTTTTT. It is translated as CASSRTGTGGEKLFF.

The V gene is TRBV19, the J gene TRBJ2-1; TRBD1 matches at 10 bases. The CDR3 is 15 residues long. Trimming removed 6 bases from V and 6 bases from J; junction bases left unmatched: 8. Germline loops: CDR1 LNHDA, CDR2 SQIVND (reference sequence). The CDR3 loop reads CASRERQGASNEQFF. CDR3 nucleotides: TGTGCCAGTAGGGAGAGACAGGGGGCCTCCAATGAGCAGTTCTTC.

The chain uses TRBV5-1 and TRBJ2-5; tentatively, D is TRBD2 (7 bases). The ends were cut back, 4 bases at V and 2 bases at J, with 12 bases in the middle. Germline CDR1 is SGHRS and CDR2 is YFSETQ. This CDR3 region has 14 residues. CDR3 sequence reads: CASSLRGGQETQYF. CDR3 DNA sequence: TGCGCCAGCAGCCTGAGGGGGGGTCAAGAGACCCAGTACTTC.

In this sample, this clone turned up a few times. The CDR3 region is CASSQAAGDYGYTF. The CDR3 DNA sequence: TGTGCCAGCAGCCAAGCTGCAGGGGACTATGGCTACACCTTC. This sequence joins TRBV14 and TRBJ1-2, with D maybe TRBD1 (6 bases). V was pared by 1 base and J by 3 bases, with 9 bases between. CDR3 length: 14 amino acids. Germline lookup yields CDR1 SGHDN and CDR2 FVKESK.

V usage is TRBV18 and J usage is TRBJ1-4; 7 bases match TRBD1. Germline CDR1 is KGHSH and CDR2 is LQKENI. V gave up 0 bases and J gave up 0 bases; unmatched junction bases: 1. CDR3 length: 16 amino acids. CDR3 DNA sequence: TGTGCCAGCTCACCACCGGGACAGCCAACTAATGAAAAACTGTTTTTT. The encoded protein is CASSPPGQPTNEKLFF.

The rearrangement joins TRBV6-2 or TRBV6-3 to TRBJ1-1; possibly TRBD1 for D (6 bases). CDR1 and CDR2 (germline): MNHEY, SVGEGT. V dropped 5 bases and J dropped 0 bases, with 13 bases sitting between them. The CDR3 is made up of 15 amino acids. The CDR3 coding sequence is TGTGCCAGCAGTGGAACAGGGCTGGTGAACACTGAAGCTTTCTTT. As protein: CASSGTGLVNTEAFF.

The sample holds a few counts of this clone. This chain links TRBV19 with TRBJ2-6; D is unclear. The CDR3 is 15 amino acids. Trimming stripped 5 bases from V and 0 bases from J, with 8 bases between. Germline V lookup: CDR1 LNHDA, CDR2 SQIVND (reference sequence). The DNA of the CDR3 is TGTGCCAGTAGTCCCTCCAGCTCTGGGGCCAACGTCCTGACTTTC. Protein: CASSPSSSGANVLTF.

This clone was detected only once. This chain links TRBV11-2 with TRBJ1-2; 10 nucleotides match TRBD1. The V gene end was trimmed by 6 bases and the J gene end by 6 bases; junction bases not matched to a gene: 16. The CDR3 spans 17 residues. From germline, CDR1 is SGHAT and CDR2 FQNNGV. The CDR3 loop reads CASRLTTEGQGRDGYTF. Here the CDR3 DNA reads TGTGCCAGCAGGCTCACGACCGAGGGACAGGGGCGTGATGGCTACACCTTC. Supplemented by reference TRBV11-2 and TRBJ1-2, the full variable domain reads EAGVAQSPRYKIIEKRQSVAFWCNPISGHATLYWYQQILGQGPKLLIQFQNNGVVDDSQLPKDRFSAERLKGVDSTLKIQPAKLEDSAVYLCASRLTTEGQGRDGYTFGSGTRLTVV.